A single sample is the source of the 20 T cell receptor beta chains below, sequenced in a study of blood T cell repertoires in COVID-19. The method was immunoSEQ multiplex PCR; TCRdb's version includes in-frame clones alone and lacks a portion of them. This table holds 190,000 or so clones, 75% to 90% found once. What was sequenced was PBMCs or T cells enriched from blood (not recorded which). The receptors shown here come from a man aged 35 to 55 who had recovered from COVID-19.

The J gene is TRBJ2-5, the V gene TRBV5-4; the match to TRBD1 covers 7 bases. Looked up from germline, CDR1 is SGHNT and CDR2 is YYREEE (reference sequence). This CDR3 has 14 residues. Trimming took 3 bases from V and 2 from J; bases not matched to a gene: 4. The CDR3 is CASSSGQLQETQYF. The CDR3 region has the DNA TGTGCCAGCAGCTCGGGACAGCTTCAAGAGACCCAGTACTTC. The entire variable domain, with the rest obtained from reference TRBV5-4 and TRBJ2-5, is as follows: ETGVTQSPTHLIKTRGQQVTLRCSSQSGHNTVSWYQQALGQGPQFIFQYYREEENGRGNFPPRFSGLQFPNYSSELNVNALELDDSALYLCASSSGQLQETQYFGPGTRLLVL.

The chain is built from TRBV6-1 and TRBJ2-7; 8 bases map to TRBD2. This CDR3 contains 13 residues. The trim removed 3 bases at V and 6 bases at J, leaving 4 bases unmatched. The germline CDR1 and CDR2 sequences are MNHNS and SASEGT. As DNA, the CDR3 is TGTGCCAGCAGTGATGTAGCGGGAATCGAGCAGTACTTC. This sequence encodes CASSDVAGIEQYF.

This chain uses TRBV14 with TRBJ1-2, with D perhaps TRBD1 (6 bases). V was shortened by 4 bases and J by 8 bases, with 20 bases between the two germline ends. This CDR3 contains 15 residues. Per the germline V gene, CDR1 is SGHDN and CDR2 is FVKESK. The CDR3 sequence: CASSRQITGIDGYTF. CDR3 sequence (DNA): TGTGCCAGCAGCCGACAAATAACAGGGATTGACGGCTACACCTTC. The full variable domain, completed using reference TRBV14 and TRBJ1-2, is EAGVTQFPSHSVIEKGQTVTLRCDPISGHDNLYWYRRVMGKEIKFLLHFVKESKQDESGMPNNRFLAERTGGTYSTLKVQPAELEDSGVYFCASSRQITGIDGYTFGSGTRLTVV.

This clone was recorded only once. The chain employs TRBV14 and TRBJ1-2; no definite D call. The CDR3 consists of 15 residues. Germline assignment: CDR1 SGHDN and CDR2 FVKESK. With 1 base removed from V and 5 bases from J, the gap between germline ends came to 14 bases. CDR3 sequence: CASSQGLGAVYGYTF. CDR3 in DNA: TGTGCCAGCAGCCAAGGACTGGGAGCTGTTTATGGCTACACCTTC.

The chain carries TRBV14 and TRBJ1-1; possibly TRBD1 for D (5 bases). The V and J ends lost 1 base and 5 bases respectively, with 8 bases between them. CDR3 length equals 13 residues. Germline V CDR1 and CDR2: SGHDN, FVKESK. The CDR3 DNA sequence: TGTGCCAGCAGCCAAGGGGGCTGGACTGAAGCTTTCTTT. Translated: CASSQGGWTEAFF. Using reference TRBV14 and TRBJ1-1 for the parts outside the CDR3, the full variable domain is EAGVTQFPSHSVIEKGQTVTLRCDPISGHDNLYWYRRVMGKEIKFLLHFVKESKQDESGMPNNRFLAERTGGTYSTLKVQPAELEDSGVYFCASSQGGWTEAFFGQGTRLTVV.

The chain employs TRBV7-9 and TRBJ1-1, with D possibly being TRBD1 (5 bases). The CDR3 has 14 amino acids. Trimming shortened V by 5 bases and J by 1 base, and 11 bases separated the two germline ends. CDR1 SEHNR and CDR2 FQNEAQ come from the germline V gene (reference sequence). The CDR3 loop is CASSPGGANTEAFF. For the CDR3, the DNA is TGTGCCAGCAGCCCGGGAGGGGCGAACACTGAAGCTTTCTTT.

The chain is built from TRBV7-9 and TRBJ2-7, with D tentatively TRBD2 (5 bases). Germline lookup yields CDR1 SEHNR and CDR2 FQNEAQ (reference sequence). With 2 bases removed from V and 7 bases from J, the gap between germline ends came to 6 bases. The CDR3 length is 11 residues. The CDR3 sequence is CASSLTSEQYF. CDR3 in DNA: TGTGCCAGCAGCTTAACTAGTGAGCAGTACTTC.

This rearrangement joins TRBV15 to TRBJ1-2, with TRBD1 matching 9 bases. Germline V gene sequence: CDR1 LNHNV, CDR2 YYDKDF (reference sequence). The CDR3 length is 16 residues. Germline trimming cut 3 bases from V and 4 bases from J; bases unmatched to any gene: 9. CDR3 nucleotides: TGTGCCACCAGCAGGGAACAGGGGGCCCTCACCTATGGCTACACCTTC. It is translated as CATSREQGALTYGYTF.

This clone has only one observation. The chain has TRBV7-6 and TRBJ2-2; 9 bases align to TRBD2. The ends lost 3 bases at V and 0 bases at J; junction bases unmatched: 2. CDR3 size: 16 residues. In germline, CDR1 is SGHVS, CDR2 FNYEAQ. In DNA form, the CDR3 reads TGTGCCAGCAGCTTGAGGACTAGCGCGAACACCGGGGAGCTGTTTTTT. Its protein is CASSLRTSANTGELFF. The whole variable domain, filled in from reference TRBV7-6 and TRBJ2-2, reads GAGVSQSPRYKVTKRGQDVALRCDPISGHVSLYWYRQALGQGPEFLTYFNYEAQQDKSGLPNDRFSAERPEGSISTLTIQRTEQRDSAMYRCASSLRTSANTGELFFGEGSRLTVL.

The chain has TRBV28 and TRBJ1-3, with D uncertain. Germline CDR1 is MDHEN and CDR2 is SYDVKM. The CDR3 is 14 residues long. V lost 7 bases, J lost 2 bases, and 12 bases lay in between. CDR3 nucleotides: TGTGCCAGCACGGAGGCCGGCACTGGAAACACCATATATTTT. This translates into CASTEAGTGNTIYF.

This clone was recorded many times. This chain uses TRBV6-4 with TRBJ2-1; no clear D. Germline values: CDR1 MRHNA, CDR2 SNTAGT. Trimming pared 3 bases from V and 2 bases from J, leaving 8 bases between. CDR3 size: 14 residues. The CDR3 spells CASSEEATYNEQFF. Written as DNA, the CDR3 is TGTGCCAGCAGTGAAGAAGCGACCTACAATGAGCAGTTCTTC.

The chain carries TRBV6-5 and TRBJ2-7; 9 bases are shared with TRBD1. Germline-derived CDR1 and CDR2 are MNHEY and SVGAGI. The V segment lost 6 bases and the J segment 4 bases; nucleotides outside the gene matches: 4. The CDR3 extends over 13 amino acids. Here the CDR3 reads CASRGTGRYEQYF. The CDR3 DNA reads TGTGCCAGCAGGGGGACAGGGAGATACGAGCAGTACTTC.

The gene calls are TRBV28 and TRBJ1-1; D is perhaps TRBD1 (5 bases). This CDR3 spans 16 amino acids. V was cut by 1 base and J by 4 bases, with 16 bases left in between. From germline, CDR1 is MDHEN and CDR2 SYDVKM. The CDR3 nucleotides are TGTGCCAGCAGTTTATTTTCTGGGGGGTGGTCCACTGAAGCTTTCTTT. This sequence encodes CASSLFSGGWSTEAFF.

The chain has TRBV15 and TRBJ2-3, with 7 bases fitting TRBD1. Germline V gene data show CDR1 as LNHNV and CDR2 as YYDKDF (reference sequence). This CDR3 comprises 15 residues. J was trimmed by 1 base and V by 5 bases; bases with no gene match: 6. CDR3 sequence (DNA): TGTGCCACCAGCGCCCGCGGACAGGGCACAGATACGCAGTATTTT. Translation: CATSARGQGTDTQYF.

This clone has only one observation. This chain links TRBV5-3 with TRBJ2-1, with a possible D match to TRBD2 (6 bases). TRBV5-3 is an ORF, and what it does is uncertain. The CDR3 is 16 residues long. With 3 bases removed from V and 0 bases from J, the gap between germline ends came to 13 bases. Written as DNA, the CDR3 is TGTGCCAGAAGCTCCAATGGGAGGAGCTCCTACAATGAGCAGTTCTTC. It encodes CARSSNGRSSYNEQFF.

The rearrangement uses TRBV10-2 and TRBJ2-5, with D tentatively TRBD1 (6 bases). The germline V gene encodes CDR1 WSHSY and CDR2 SAAADI. The CDR3 spans 14 residues. V shed 0 bases and J shed 4 bases, with 9 bases lying between them. CDR3 in DNA: TGCGCCAGCAGTGAGTCGAACAGGGCAGAGACCCAGTACTTC. This encodes CASSESNRAETQYF.

The genes are TRBV5-5 and TRBJ2-1; a weak D match, TRBD2 (6 bases). Per germline, CDR1 SGHKS and CDR2 YYEKEE (reference sequence). V shed 0 bases and J shed 10 bases, with 20 bases lying between them. The CDR3 is 16 amino acids. CDR3 in DNA: TGTGCCAGCAGCTTGGTGACTGCTCGGGGGACTCGCGAGCAGTTCTTC. It specifies CASSLVTARGTREQFF.

This clone was recorded only once. The V call is TRBV10-2, the J call TRBJ1-1; D is possibly TRBD1 (5 bases). V lost 0 bases and J lost 10, with 12 bases in between. CDR3 length equals 13 residues. Germline lookup yields CDR1 WSHSY and CDR2 SAAADI. The CDR3 DNA sequence: TGCGCCAGCAGTGAGTCAGCGCAGGGTAGAGCTTTCTTT. Its translation: CASSESAQGRAFF.

The chain uses TRBV9 and TRBJ2-4, with 7 bases fitting TRBD1. V was clipped by 0 bases and J by 0 bases; unmatched bases: 3. The CDR3 contains 16 residues. CDR1 and CDR2 (germline): SGDLS, YYNGEE. CDR3 sequence: CASSVGDRIAKNIQYF. DNA of the CDR3: TGTGCCAGCAGCGTAGGGGACAGAATAGCCAAAAACATTCAGTACTTC.

V and J are TRBV7-9 and TRBJ2-7; tentative D call: TRBD1 (6 bases). The CDR3 length is 12 residues. Per germline, CDR1 SEHNR and CDR2 FQNEAQ (reference sequence). Trimming pared 5 bases from V and 9 bases from J, leaving 14 bases between. The CDR3 nucleotides are TGTGCCAGCAGCCTGACAGGTTTTGGGCAGTACTTC. It is translated as CASSLTGFGQYF.